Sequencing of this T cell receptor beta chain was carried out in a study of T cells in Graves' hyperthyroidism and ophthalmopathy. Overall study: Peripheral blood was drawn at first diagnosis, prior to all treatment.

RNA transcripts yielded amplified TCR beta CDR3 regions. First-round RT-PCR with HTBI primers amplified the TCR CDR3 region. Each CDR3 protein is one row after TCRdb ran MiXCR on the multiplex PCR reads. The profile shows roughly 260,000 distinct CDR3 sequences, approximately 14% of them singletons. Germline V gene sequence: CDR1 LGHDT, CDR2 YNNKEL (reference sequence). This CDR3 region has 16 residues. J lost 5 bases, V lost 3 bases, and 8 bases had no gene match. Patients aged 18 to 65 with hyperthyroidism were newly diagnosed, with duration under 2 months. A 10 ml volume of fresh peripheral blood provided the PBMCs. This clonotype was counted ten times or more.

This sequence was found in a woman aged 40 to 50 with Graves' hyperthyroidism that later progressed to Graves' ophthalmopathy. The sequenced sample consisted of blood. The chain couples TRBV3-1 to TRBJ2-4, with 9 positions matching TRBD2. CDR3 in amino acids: CASSHSGREGQNIQYF. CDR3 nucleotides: TGTGCCAGCAGCCACTCCGGGCGGGAGGGCCAAAACATTCAGTACTTC.